A single sample gave rise to the 7 T cell receptor beta chains below, sequenced in a study of control samples from healthy donors and cancer patients (TCRdb year 2020). Libraries came from the immunoSEQ multiplex PCR assay. Here the immuneACCESS table is served through TCRdb, limited to in-frame sequences with V and J called. Missing clones are a known gap in these copies; in checked studies unresolved V genes cover under half, and the rest lacks a known reason. The sample profile shows about 85,000 clones; roughly 89% of them were found once. The ten largest clones represent around 5.4% of the sample. Material for sequencing was blood. These receptors all come from a man aged 50 to 59 in good health.

This clone was counted a single time. The V gene is TRBV7-9, the J gene TRBJ1-2; 7 nucleotides align to TRBD1. The junction had 5 bases not matched to a gene; V was cut back by 3 bases and J by 4 bases. This CDR3 is 14 amino acids long. Looked up from germline, CDR1 is SEHNR and CDR2 is FQNEAQ (reference sequence). The CDR3 reads CASSFRDSLYGYTF. The CDR3 nucleotides are TGTGCCAGCAGCTTCCGGGACAGCCTCTATGGCTACACCTTC.

This clone has a single count. V gene TRBV4-1 combines with J gene TRBJ1-2, with a tentative D call TRBD1 (5 bases). The CDR3 runs 14 residues. Germline-derived CDR1 and CDR2 are MGHRA and YSYEKL. Trimming took off 0 bases at V and 5 bases at J, with 10 bases between the two ends. CDR3 sequence (DNA): TGCGCCAGCAGCCAAGAGGGGACGGATTATGGCTACACCTTC. This translates into CASSQEGTDYGYTF.

This clone was seen just once. This chain connects TRBV12-3 or TRBV12-4 to TRBJ1-5, with 7 bases lining up with TRBD1. The V and J ends lost 5 bases and 9 bases, in that order; junction bases with no gene match: 4. The CDR3 totals 12 residues. The DNA of the CDR3 is TGTGCCAGCAGTGGAAACAGGGGGCCCCAGCATTTT. Amino acids: CASSGNRGPQHF.

V is TRBV29-1 and J is TRBJ2-3; D may be TRBD2 (6 bases). V was cut by 6 bases and J by 2 bases, with 12 bases left in between. CDR3 length: 13 residues. The germline gives CDR1 SQVTM, CDR2 ANQGSEA. This CDR3 reads CSVLRGYTDTQYF. The CDR3 nucleotides are TGCAGCGTCCTTCGGGGGTACACAGATACGCAGTATTTT.

The chain joins TRBV19 to TRBJ1-1; D gene ambiguous. V was clipped by 6 bases and J by 0 bases, with 11 bases between them. Looked up from germline, CDR1 is LNHDA and CDR2 is SQIVND (reference sequence). This CDR3 region has 14 residues. CDR3 sequence: CASRDGSMNTEAFF. The CDR3 DNA reads TGTGCCAGTAGGGACGGATCAATGAACACTGAAGCTTTCTTT. Based on the CDR3 plus reference TRBV19 and TRBJ1-1, the full variable domain is DGGITQSPKYLFRKEGQNVTLSCEQNLNHDAMYWYRQDPGQGLRLIYYSQIVNDFQKGDIAEGYSVSREKKESFPLTVTSAQKNPTAFYLCASRDGSMNTEAFFGQGTRLTVV.

The gene calls are TRBV19 and TRBJ2-3; no clear D gene. There are 14 residues in the CDR3. Germline V gene sequence: CDR1 LNHDA, CDR2 SQIVND (reference sequence). V lost 5 bases, J lost 0 bases, and 9 bases lay in between. The CDR3 reads CASSPRVSTDTQYF. The CDR3 DNA reads as TGTGCCAGTAGTCCTCGGGTTAGCACAGATACGCAGTATTTT.

The J gene is TRBJ1-2, the V gene TRBV25-1; D remains unclear. Per germline, CDR1 MGHDK and CDR2 SYGVNS. V was cut by 10 bases and J by 0 bases, with 12 bases left in between. CDR3 length: 13 residues. The CDR3 is CATAQDSNYGYTF. The CDR3 nucleotides are TGTGCCACCGCGCAGGATTCTAACTATGGCTACACCTTC.